Detailed here is one T cell receptor (beta chain). This sample was included in a study of Tregs in tolerant kidney transplant recipients. Unstimulated Tregs (CD4+CD25+CD127-) and CD4+CD25- non-Tregs were sorted from PBMCs. An overnight rest at 37°C with about 220 IU/ml IL-2 preceded regulatory T cell sorting from thawed PBMCs. Sequencing was performed with immunoSEQ multiplex PCR; in TCRdb, only in-frame clones are kept and a portion is missing. The table records roughly 45,000 clones, about 90% of them present only once. With V trimmed by 6 bases and J by 10 bases, 11 bases remained unmatched. This CDR3 has 15 amino acids. Germline V CDR1 and CDR2: KGHSH, LQKENI.

The chain has TRBV18 and TRBJ1-6; TRBD1 aligns across 8 bases. The TCR sequence derives from a human donor in good health. The specimen sequenced was Tregs from blood. The CDR3 protein is CASSLGQGGNSPLHF. As DNA, the CDR3 is TGTGCCAGCTCTCTAGGACAGGGAGGGAACTCACCCCTCCACTTT.